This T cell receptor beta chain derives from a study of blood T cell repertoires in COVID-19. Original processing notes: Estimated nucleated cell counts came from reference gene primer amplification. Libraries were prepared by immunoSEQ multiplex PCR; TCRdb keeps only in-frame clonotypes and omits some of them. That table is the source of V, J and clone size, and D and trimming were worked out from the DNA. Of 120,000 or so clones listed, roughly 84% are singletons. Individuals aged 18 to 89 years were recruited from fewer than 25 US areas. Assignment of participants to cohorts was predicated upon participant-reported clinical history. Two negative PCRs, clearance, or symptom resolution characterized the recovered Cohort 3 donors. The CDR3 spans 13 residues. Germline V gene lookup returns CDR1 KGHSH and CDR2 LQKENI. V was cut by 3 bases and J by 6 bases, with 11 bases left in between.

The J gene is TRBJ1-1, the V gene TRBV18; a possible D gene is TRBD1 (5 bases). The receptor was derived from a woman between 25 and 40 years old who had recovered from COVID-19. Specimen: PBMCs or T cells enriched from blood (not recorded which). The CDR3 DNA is TGTGCCAGCTCACCTCAGGGTCACGCTGAAGCTTTCTTT. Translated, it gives CASSPQGHAEAFF.